This T cell receptor (beta chain) comes out of a study of blood T cell repertoires in COVID-19. At the level of the study: Acute and convalescent COVID-19 samples came from the United States, Italy and Spain. Sources were T cells, B-cell-depleted T cells, or PBMCs; the material itself was cDNA or gDNA.

CDR1 is SNHLY, CDR2 FYNNEI, per germline. This CDR3 region has 15 residues. After removal of 5 bases from V and 1 base from J, the junction contained 3 bases not matched to a gene. As originally analysed: Quantification of nucleated cells was approximated via reference gene primer amplification. The table came from immunoSEQ multiplex PCR; TCRdb's copy has only in-frame clones and leaves some out. Clonal size and the V and J genes are those of that table, whereas D and trimming came from the DNA. The sample carries about 250,000 clones, 70% to 90% recorded once. The sample comprised peripheral blood. The rearrangement uses TRBV2 and TRBJ2-1; 9 bases agree with TRBD1. This receptor was obtained from a man younger than 35 with active or convalescent COVID-19. CDR3 sequence (DNA): TGTGCCAGCAGTCCCGACAGGGGGTCCTACAATGAGCAGTTCTTC. Residues: CASSPDRGSYNEQFF.